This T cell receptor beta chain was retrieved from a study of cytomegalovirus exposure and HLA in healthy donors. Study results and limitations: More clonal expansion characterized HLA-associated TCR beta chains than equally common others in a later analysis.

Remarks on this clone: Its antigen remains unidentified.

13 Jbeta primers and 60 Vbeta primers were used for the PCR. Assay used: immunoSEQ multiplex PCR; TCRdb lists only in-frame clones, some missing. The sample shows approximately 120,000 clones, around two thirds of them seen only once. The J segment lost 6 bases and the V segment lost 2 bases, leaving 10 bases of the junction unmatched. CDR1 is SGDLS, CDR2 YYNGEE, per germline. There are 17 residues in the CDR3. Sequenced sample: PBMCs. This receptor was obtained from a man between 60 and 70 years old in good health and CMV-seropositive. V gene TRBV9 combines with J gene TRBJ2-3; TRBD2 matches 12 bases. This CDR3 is CASSVTSGGSPTDTQYF. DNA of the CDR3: TGTGCCAGCAGCGTCACTAGCGGGGGGTCGCCCACGGATACGCAGTATTTT.